These 4 T cell receptor beta chains share one sample of origin, sequenced in a study of shared clonotypes between healthy human individuals. Data came from immunoSEQ multiplex PCR; TCRdb stores just in-frame clones and leaves some out. Among 640,000 or so clones listed, around 72% were seen once. Sequenced sample: memory CD4+ T cells sorted from blood. As to subset: CD45RA-negative fraction. These receptor sequences come from a woman younger than 45 in good health.

This sequence joins TRBV2 and TRBJ1-6; the D is unclear. This CDR3 region has 15 residues. V dropped 3 bases and J dropped 6 bases, with 12 bases sitting between them. Germline V gene lookup returns CDR1 SNHLY and CDR2 FYNNEI. In nucleotides, the CDR3 is TGTGCCAGCAGTGATACCGGGAAACCTAATTCACCCCTCCACTTT. It yields the protein CASSDTGKPNSPLHF.

The rearrangement uses TRBV6-1 and TRBJ1-2, with 7 bases aligning to TRBD1. After removal of 6 bases from V and 5 bases from J, the junction contained 9 bases not matched to a gene. Looked up from germline, CDR1 is MNHNS and CDR2 is SASEGT. The CDR3 loop spans 14 amino acids. The CDR3 DNA reads TGTGCCAGCAGAAAAAAGGGGGCCGGGTATGGCTACACCTTC. Encoded protein: CASRKKGAGYGYTF.

This clone was observed once. The CDR3 is CASSVAGLHNEQFF. The CDR3 DNA sequence: TGTGCCAGCAGCGTAGCGGGATTACACAATGAGCAGTTCTTC. The chain is built from TRBV28 and TRBJ2-1; 8 bases agree with TRBD2. Germline V lookup: CDR1 MDHEN, CDR2 SYDVKM. J lost 5 bases, V lost 6 bases, and 6 bases had no gene match. The CDR3 is 14 residues long.

The rearrangement joins TRBV7-2 to TRBJ2-4; D call uncertain. There are 15 residues in the CDR3. The germline V gene encodes CDR1 SGHTA and CDR2 FQGNSA. V was clipped by 6 bases and J by 0 bases, with 12 bases between them. In DNA form, the CDR3 reads TGTGCCAGCAGTCCCTCCGTATTAGCCAAAAACATTCAGTACTTC. This gives the protein CASSPSVLAKNIQYF.